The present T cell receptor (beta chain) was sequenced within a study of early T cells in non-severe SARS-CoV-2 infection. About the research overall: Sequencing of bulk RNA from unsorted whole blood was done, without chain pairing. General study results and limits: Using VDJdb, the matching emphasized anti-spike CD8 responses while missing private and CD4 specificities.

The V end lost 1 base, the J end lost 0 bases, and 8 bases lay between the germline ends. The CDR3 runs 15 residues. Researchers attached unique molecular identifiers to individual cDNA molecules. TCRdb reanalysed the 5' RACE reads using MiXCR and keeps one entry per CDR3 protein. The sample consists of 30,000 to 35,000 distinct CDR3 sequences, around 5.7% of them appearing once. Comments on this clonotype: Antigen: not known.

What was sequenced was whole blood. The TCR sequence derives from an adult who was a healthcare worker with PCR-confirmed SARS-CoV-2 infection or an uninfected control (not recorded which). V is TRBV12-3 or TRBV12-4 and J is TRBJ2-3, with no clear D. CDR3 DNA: TGTGCCAGCAGTTTAGGAGTCGGGAGCACAGATACGCAGTATTTT. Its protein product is CASSLGVGSTDTQYF.